This T cell receptor beta chain was recovered during a study of long-term antiretroviral therapy in people with HIV. Study overall: Specimens dating back about a decade before the 2015 immediate-ART recommendation are the oldest included.

This was the immunoSEQ v3.0 assay at survey level. Profiling relied on immunoSEQ multiplex PCR, and the TCRdb table lists in-frame clones only, not all of them. The top ten hold 20% to 30% of the sample, which has 6,500 to 8,500 clones, more than 65% seen once. In the case of this clone: What it recognizes is unknown.

There are 12 residues in the CDR3. CDR1 MNHNS and CDR2 SASEGT come from the germline V gene. Trimming pared 6 bases from V and 7 bases from J, leaving 13 bases between. General observations from the study: Someone took the blood between the mid-2000s and the late 2010s, maybe while older ART regimens were in use. Clones showing expansion before ART dominated the repertoire at all time points. Post-ART samples showed increased diversity that remained below transplant donor control levels.

Sequenced material: unsorted PBMCs, taken 1.1 years after starting antiretroviral therapy. The origin of this receptor is a man aged 40-49 years with HIV. V usage is TRBV6-1 and J usage is TRBJ2-7, with D uncertain. CDR3 protein: CASRKTPSEQYF. DNA for the CDR3: TGTGCCAGCAGGAAGACACCTTCGGAGCAGTACTTC.